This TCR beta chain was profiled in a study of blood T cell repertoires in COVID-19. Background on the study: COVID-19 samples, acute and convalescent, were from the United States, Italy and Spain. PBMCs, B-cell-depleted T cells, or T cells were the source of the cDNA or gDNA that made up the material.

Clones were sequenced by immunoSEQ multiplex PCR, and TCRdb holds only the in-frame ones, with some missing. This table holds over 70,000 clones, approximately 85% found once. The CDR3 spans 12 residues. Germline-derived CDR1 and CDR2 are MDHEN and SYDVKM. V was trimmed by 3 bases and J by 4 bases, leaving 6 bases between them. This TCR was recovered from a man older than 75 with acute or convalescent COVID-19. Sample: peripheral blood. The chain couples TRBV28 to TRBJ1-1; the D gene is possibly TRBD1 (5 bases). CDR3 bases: TGTGCCAGCAGTTTCGGGGGCACTGAAGCTTTCTTT. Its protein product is CASSFGGTEAFF.